This TCR beta chain came from a study of regulatory T cells in long-lasting Graves disease. Turning to the study itself: Graves' cases, newly diagnosed, had used antithyroid drugs under 3 months. Findings and caveats of the study: The researchers studied only peripheral blood, not thyroid tissue.

Arm-PCR with iRepertoire HTBI primers amplified the CDR3 regions for these TCR beta libraries. TCRdb re-derived calls from the multiplex PCR reads in MiXCR, one entry per CDR3 protein. The profile shows approximately 300,000 distinct CDR3 sequences, 15% to 20% of them singletons. There are many counts of this clonotype. Its antigen is undetermined. The likely explanation is a read error, given a far larger clone one base away. The sample's time point: newly diagnosed GD, antithyroid drugs for less than 3 months. TCR sequences were obtained from RNA taken from PBMCs. The diagnosis of Graves' disease used American Thyroid Association guidelines. The authors drew patients from an endocrinology department in Xi'an, China. Germline CDR1 SGHTA, CDR2 FQGNSA. The CDR3 contains 15 residues. V lost 2 bases to trimming and J lost 10 bases; unmatched junction nucleotides: 11.

This chain uses TRBV7-2 with TRBJ2-1; the match to TRBD2 covers 7 bases. This receptor was identified in a female donor with Graves disease. The sequencing here drew on peripheral blood mononuclear cells (PBMCs), taken at new diagnosis, from a patient treated with antithyroid drugs. CDR3 coding DNA: TGTGCCAGCAGCTTAATACTAGCGCCAGGCGACGAGCAGTTCTTC. Protein sequence: CASSLILAPGDEQFF.